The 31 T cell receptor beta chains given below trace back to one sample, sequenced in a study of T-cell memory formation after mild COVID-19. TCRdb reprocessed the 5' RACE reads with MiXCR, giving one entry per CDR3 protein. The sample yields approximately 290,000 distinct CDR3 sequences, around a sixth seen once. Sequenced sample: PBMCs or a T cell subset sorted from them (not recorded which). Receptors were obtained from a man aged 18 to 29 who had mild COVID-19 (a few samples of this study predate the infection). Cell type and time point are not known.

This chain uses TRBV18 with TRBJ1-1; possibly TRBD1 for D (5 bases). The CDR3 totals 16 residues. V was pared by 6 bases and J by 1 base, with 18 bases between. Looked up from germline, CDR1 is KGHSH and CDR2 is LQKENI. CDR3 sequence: CASSSDPAGQNTEAFF. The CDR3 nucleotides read TGTGCCAGCTCCTCCGACCCCGCAGGGCAGAACACTGAAGCTTTCTTT.

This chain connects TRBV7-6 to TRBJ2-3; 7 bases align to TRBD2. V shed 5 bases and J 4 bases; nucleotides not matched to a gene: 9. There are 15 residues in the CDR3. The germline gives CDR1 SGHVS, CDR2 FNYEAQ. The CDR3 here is CASSPLGLGADTQYF. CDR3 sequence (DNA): TGTGCCAGCAGCCCTCTTGGACTAGGGGCAGATACGCAGTATTTT.

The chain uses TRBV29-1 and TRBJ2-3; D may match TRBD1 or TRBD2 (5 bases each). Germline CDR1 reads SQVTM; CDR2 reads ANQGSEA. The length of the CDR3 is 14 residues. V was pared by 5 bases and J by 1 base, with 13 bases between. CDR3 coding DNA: TGCAGCGTTCACCGGGGACGGGGCACAGATACGCAGTATTTT. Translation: CSVHRGRGTDTQYF.

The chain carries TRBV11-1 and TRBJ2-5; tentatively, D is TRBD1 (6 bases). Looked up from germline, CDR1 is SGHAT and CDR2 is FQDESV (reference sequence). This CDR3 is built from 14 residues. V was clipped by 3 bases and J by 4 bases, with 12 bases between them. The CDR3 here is CASSFYDRLETQYF. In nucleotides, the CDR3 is TGTGCCAGCAGCTTTTATGACAGGCTAGAGACCCAGTACTTC.

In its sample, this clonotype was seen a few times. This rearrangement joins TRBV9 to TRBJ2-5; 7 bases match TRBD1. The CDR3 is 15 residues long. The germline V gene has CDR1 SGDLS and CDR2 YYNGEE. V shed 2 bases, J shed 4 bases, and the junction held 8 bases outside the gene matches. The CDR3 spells CASSVRQGPGETQYF. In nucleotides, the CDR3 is TGTGCCAGCAGCGTTCGACAGGGACCTGGAGAGACCCAGTACTTC.

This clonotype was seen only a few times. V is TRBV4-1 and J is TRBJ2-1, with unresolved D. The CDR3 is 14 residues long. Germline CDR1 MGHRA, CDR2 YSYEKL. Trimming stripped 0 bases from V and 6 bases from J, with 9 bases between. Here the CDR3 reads CASSQEGAANEQFF. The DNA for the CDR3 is TGCGCCAGCAGCCAAGAAGGCGCGGCCAATGAGCAGTTCTTC.

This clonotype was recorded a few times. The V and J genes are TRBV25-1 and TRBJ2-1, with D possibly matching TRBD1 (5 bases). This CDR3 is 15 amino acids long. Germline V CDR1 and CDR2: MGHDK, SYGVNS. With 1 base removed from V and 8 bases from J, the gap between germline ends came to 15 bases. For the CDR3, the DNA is TGTGCCAGCAGTGAATTGGACACCCTAGGCGATGAGCAGTTCTTC. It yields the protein CASSELDTLGDEQFF.

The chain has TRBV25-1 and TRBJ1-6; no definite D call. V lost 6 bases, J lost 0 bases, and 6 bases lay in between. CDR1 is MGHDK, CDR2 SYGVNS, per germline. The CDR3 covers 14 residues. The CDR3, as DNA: TGTGCCAGCAGCAAGGGCTCCTATAATTCACCCCTCCACTTT. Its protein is CASSKGSYNSPLHF. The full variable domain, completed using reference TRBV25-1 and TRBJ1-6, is EADIYQTPRYLVIGTGKKITLECSQTMGHDKMYWYQQDPGMELHLIHYSYGVNSTEKGDLSSESTVSRIRTEHFPLTLESARPSHTSQYLCASSKGSYNSPLHFGNGTRLTVT.

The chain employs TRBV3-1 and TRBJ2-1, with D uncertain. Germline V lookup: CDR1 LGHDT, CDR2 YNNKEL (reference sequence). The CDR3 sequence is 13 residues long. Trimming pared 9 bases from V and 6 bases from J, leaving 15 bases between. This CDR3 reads CASKLAGSNEQFF. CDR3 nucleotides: TGTGCCAGTAAACTCGCCGGGTCCAATGAGCAGTTCTTC.

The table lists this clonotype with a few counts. The CDR3 loop reads CASSQDPTTGTEAFF. In DNA form, the CDR3 reads TGCGCCAGCAGCCAAGATCCCACCACCGGGACTGAAGCTTTCTTT. The rearrangement links TRBV4-1 to TRBJ1-1, with D unclear. This CDR3 comprises 15 residues. The V gene's germline CDR1 is MGHRA and CDR2 YSYEKL. V gave up 0 bases and J gave up 5 bases, with 13 bases separating them.

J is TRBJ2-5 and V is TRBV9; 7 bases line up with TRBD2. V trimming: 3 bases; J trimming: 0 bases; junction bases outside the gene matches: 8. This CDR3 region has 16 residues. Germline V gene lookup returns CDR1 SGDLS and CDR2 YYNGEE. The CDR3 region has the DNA TGTGCCAGCAGCGGCTCCGGGACTAAGTACCAAGAGACCCAGTACTTC. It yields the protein CASSGSGTKYQETQYF.

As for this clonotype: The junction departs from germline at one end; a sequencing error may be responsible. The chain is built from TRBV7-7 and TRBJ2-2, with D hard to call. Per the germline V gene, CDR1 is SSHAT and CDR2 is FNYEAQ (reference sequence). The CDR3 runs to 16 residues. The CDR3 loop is CASSLIMGSNTGELFF. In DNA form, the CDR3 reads TGTGCTAGCAGCTTAATTATGGGTTCGAACACCGGGGAGCTGTTTTTT.

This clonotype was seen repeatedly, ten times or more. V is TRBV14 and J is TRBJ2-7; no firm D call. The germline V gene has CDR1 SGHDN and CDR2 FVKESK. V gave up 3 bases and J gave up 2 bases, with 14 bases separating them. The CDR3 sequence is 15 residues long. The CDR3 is CASSQGVANTYEQYV. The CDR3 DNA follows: TGTGCCAGCAGCCAGGGTGTCGCCAATACCTACGAGCAGTACGTC.

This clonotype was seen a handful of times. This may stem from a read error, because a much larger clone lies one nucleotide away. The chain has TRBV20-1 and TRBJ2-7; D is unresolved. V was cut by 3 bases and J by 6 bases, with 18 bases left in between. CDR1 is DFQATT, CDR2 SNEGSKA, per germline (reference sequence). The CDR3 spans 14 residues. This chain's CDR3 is CSARGPGVAREQYF. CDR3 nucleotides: TGCAGTGCTAGGGGTCCCGGTGTGGCCCGCGAGCAGTACTTC.

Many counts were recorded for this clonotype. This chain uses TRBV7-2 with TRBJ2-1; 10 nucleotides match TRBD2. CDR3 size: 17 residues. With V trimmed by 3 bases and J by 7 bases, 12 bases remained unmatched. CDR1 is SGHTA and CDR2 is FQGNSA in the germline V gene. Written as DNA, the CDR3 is TGTGCCAGCAGCTTTCTTGTAGCGGGGGGCCGCTCAAATGAGCAGTTCTTC. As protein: CASSFLVAGGRSNEQFF.

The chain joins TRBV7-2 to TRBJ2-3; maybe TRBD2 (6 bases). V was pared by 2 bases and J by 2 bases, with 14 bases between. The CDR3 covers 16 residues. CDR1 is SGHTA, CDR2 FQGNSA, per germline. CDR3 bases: TGTGCCAGCAGCTTAATCGGGGGACCCTCCACAGATACGCAGTATTTT. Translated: CASSLIGGPSTDTQYF.

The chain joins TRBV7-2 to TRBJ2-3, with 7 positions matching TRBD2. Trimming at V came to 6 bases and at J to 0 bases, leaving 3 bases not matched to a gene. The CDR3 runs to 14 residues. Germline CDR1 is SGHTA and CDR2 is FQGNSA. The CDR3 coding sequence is TGTGCCAGCAGATGGCGGGGGAGCACAGATACGCAGTATTTT. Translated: CASRWRGSTDTQYF.

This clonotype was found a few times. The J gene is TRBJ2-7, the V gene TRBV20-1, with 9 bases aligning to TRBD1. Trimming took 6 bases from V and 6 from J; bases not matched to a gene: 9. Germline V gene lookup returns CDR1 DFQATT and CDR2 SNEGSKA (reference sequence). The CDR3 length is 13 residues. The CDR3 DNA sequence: TGCAGTGCCGACGGGACAGGGCCGGCCGAGCAGTACGTC. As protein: CSADGTGPAEQYV.

The CDR3 nucleotides are TGTGCCAGCAGTTACAGCCTGGGGGGCACCACTGAAGCTTTCTTT. Protein sequence: CASSYSLGGTTEAFF. This chain connects TRBV6-5 to TRBJ1-1, with TRBD1 as a possible D gene (6 bases). This CDR3 has 15 residues. V lost 2 bases and J lost 4, with 14 bases in between. Germline CDR1 MNHEY, CDR2 SVGAGI.

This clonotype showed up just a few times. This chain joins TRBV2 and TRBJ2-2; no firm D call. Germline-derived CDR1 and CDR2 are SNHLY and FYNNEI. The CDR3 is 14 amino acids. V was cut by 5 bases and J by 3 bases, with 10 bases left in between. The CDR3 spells CASSSRPYTGELFF. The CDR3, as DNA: TGTGCCAGCAGTTCGAGACCGTACACCGGGGAGCTGTTTTTT.

The CDR3 reads CASSTGTDVYEQYF. The CDR3 DNA sequence: TGTGCCAGCAGCACCGGGACGGACGTCTACGAGCAGTACTTC. The chain couples TRBV7-9 to TRBJ2-7; TRBD1 or TRBD2 may be the D gene (5 bases each). Germline V lookup: CDR1 SEHNR, CDR2 FQNEAQ (reference sequence). Deletions cut 5 bases from V and 3 bases from J, with 14 bases between. This CDR3 contains 14 residues.

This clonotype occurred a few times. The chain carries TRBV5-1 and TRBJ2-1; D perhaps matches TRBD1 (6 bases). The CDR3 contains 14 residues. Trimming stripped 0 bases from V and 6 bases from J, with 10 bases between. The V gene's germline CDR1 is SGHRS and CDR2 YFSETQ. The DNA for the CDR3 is TGCGCCAGCAGCTTGGACAGGGTCGTCAATGAGCAGTTCTTC. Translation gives CASSLDRVVNEQFF.

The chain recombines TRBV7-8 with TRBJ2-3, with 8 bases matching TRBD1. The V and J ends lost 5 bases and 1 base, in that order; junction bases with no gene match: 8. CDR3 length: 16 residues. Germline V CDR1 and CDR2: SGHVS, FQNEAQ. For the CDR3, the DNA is TGTGCCAGCAGCCTAGACAGGGGCGTCCGCACAGATACGCAGTATTTT. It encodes CASSLDRGVRTDTQYF.

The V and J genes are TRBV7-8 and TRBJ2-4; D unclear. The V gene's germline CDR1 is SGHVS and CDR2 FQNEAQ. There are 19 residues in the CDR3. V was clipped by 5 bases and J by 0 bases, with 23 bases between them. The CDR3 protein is CASSPGPGREYLAKNIQYF. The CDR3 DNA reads TGTGCCAGCAGCCCTGGGCCGGGCCGCGAATATTTAGCCAAAAACATTCAGTACTTC.

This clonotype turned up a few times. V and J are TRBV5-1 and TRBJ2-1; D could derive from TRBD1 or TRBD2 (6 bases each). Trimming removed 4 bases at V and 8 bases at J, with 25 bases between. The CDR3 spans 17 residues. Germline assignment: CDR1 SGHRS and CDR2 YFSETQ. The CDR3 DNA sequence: TGCGCCAGCAGCCTCACGCCCGGGGGCACGCCGTTGGATGAGCAGTTCTTC. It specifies CASSLTPGGTPLDEQFF.

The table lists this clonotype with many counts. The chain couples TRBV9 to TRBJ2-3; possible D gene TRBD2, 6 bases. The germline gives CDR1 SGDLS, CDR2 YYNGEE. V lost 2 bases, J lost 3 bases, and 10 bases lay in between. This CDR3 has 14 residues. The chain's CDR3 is CASSVEGATDTQYF. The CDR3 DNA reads TGTGCCAGCAGCGTGGAGGGAGCGACAGATACGCAGTATTTT.

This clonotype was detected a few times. CDR3: CASSLGDLAGYTF. The CDR3 coding sequence is TGTGCCAGCAGCTTAGGGGACCTCGCTGGCTACACCTTC. The chain carries TRBV13 and TRBJ1-2; no firm D call. Deletions cut 0 bases from V and 7 bases from J, with 9 bases between. This CDR3 region has 13 residues. Germline V gene lookup returns CDR1 PRHDT and CDR2 FYEKMQ (reference sequence).

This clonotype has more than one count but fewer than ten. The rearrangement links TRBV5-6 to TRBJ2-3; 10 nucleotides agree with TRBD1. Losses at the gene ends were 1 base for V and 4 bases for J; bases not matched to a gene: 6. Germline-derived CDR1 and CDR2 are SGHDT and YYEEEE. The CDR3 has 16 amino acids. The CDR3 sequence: CASSLSDRGIPDTQYF. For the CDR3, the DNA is TGTGCCAGCAGCTTGTCGGACAGGGGGATACCAGATACGCAGTATTTT.

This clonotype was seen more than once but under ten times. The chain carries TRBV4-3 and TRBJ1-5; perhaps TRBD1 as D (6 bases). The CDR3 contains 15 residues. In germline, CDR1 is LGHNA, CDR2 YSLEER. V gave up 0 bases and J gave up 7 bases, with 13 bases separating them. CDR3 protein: CASSQDEQGGQPQHF. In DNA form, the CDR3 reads TGCGCCAGCAGCCAAGATGAACAGGGCGGCCAGCCCCAGCATTTT.

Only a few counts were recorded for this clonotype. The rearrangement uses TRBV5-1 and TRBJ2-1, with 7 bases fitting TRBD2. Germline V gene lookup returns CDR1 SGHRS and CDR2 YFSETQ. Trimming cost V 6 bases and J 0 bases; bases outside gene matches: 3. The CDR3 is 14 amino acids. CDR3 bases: TGCGCCAGCATGGGACTACCCTCCTACAATGAGCAGTTCTTC. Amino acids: CASMGLPSYNEQFF. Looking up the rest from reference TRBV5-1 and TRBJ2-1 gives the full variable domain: KAGVTQTPRYLIKTRGQQVTLSCSPISGHRSVSWYQQTPGQGLQFLFEYFSETQRNKGNFPGRFSGRQFSNSRSEMNVSTLELGDSALYLCASMGLPSYNEQFFGPGTRLTVL.

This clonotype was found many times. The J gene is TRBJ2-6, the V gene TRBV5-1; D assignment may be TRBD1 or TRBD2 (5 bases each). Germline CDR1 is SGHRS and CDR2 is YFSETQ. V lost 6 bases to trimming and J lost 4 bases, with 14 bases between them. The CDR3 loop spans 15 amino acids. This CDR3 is CASTPWGLGANVLTF. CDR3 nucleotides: TGCGCCAGCACCCCGTGGGGGTTAGGGGCCAACGTCCTGACTTTC.